This T cell receptor (beta chain) was recovered during a study of spatial heterogeneity in lung cancer. Points from the study as a whole: Blood contained ubiquitous expanded tumor TCRs more at resection than at follow-up.

This CDR3 spans 18 amino acids. Trimming at V came to 5 bases and at J to 0 bases, leaving 10 bases not matched to a gene. Per germline, CDR1 SGHVS and CDR2 FQNEAQ. Described time point: blood at routine non-recurrence follow-up after resection. Material for sequencing was whole RNA from tumor, nontumor lung or frozen PBMC, left unsorted. There are a few counts of this clonotype. Its antigen is unidentified. In the library, each TCR cDNA molecule bore its own unique molecular identifier. MiXCR, run by TCRdb on the 5' RACE reads, gives a single entry per CDR3 protein. The table records over 85,000 distinct CDR3 sequences, 19% of them present only once.

The sequence derives from a male donor with early-stage non-small cell lung cancer. This sample comprised PBMCs, obtained at follow-up. The J gene is TRBJ2-7, the V gene TRBV7-8; 13 bases align to TRBD2. The CDR3 region has the DNA TGTGCCAGCAGCCCCCGACTAGCGGGGGGCCCTAGCTCCTACGAGCAGTACGTC. As protein: CASSPRLAGGPSSYEQYV.